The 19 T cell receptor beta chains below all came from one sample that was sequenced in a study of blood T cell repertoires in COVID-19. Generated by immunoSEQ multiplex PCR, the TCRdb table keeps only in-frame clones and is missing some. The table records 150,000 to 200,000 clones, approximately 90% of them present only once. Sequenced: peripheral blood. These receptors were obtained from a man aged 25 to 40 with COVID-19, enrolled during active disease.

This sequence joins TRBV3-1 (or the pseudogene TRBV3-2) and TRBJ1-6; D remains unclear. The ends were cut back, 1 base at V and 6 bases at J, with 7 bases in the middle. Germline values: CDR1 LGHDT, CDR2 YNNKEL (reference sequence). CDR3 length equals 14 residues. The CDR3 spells CASSQGAGNSPLHF. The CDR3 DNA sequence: TGTGCCAGCAGCCAAGGGGCAGGTAATTCACCCCTCCACTTT.

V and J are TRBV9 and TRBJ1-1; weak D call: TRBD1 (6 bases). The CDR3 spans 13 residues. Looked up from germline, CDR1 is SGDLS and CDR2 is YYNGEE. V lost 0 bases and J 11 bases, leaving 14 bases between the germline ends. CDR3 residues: CASSVATGRVAFF. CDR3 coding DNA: TGTGCCAGCAGCGTAGCAACAGGGAGGGTGGCTTTCTTT. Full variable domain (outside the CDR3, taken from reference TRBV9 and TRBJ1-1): DSGVTQTPKHLITATGQRVTLRCSPRSGDLSVYWYQQSLDQGLQFLIQYYNGEERAKGNILERFSAQQFPDLHSELNLSSLELGDSALYFCASSVATGRVAFFGQGTRLTVV.

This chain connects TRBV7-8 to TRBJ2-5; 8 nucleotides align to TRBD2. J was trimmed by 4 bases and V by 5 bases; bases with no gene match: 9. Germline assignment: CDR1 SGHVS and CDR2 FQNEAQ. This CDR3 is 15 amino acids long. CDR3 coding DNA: TGTGCCAGCAGCCGGGCGGGGGGTGTTGCAGAGACCCAGTACTTC. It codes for CASSRAGGVAETQYF. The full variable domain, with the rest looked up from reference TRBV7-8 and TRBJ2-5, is GAGVSQSPRYKVAKRGQDVALRCDPISGHVSLFWYQQALGQGPEFLTYFQNEAQLDKSGLPSDRFFAERPEGSVSTLKIQRTQQEDSAVYLCASSRAGGVAETQYFGPGTRLLVL.

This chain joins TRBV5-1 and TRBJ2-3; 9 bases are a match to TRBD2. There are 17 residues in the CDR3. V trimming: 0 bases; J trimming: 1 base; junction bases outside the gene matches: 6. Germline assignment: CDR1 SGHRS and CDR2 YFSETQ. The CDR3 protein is CASSLGVSGGRTDTQYF. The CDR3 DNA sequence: TGCGCCAGCAGCTTGGGAGTTAGCGGGGGTCGCACAGATACGCAGTATTTT.

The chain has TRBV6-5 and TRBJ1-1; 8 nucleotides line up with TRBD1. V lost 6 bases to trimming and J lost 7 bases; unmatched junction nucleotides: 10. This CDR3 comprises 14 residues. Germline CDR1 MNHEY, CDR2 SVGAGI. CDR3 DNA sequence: TGTGCCAGCAGGGTTGGACAGGGAGCGGTTGAAGCTTTCTTT. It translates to CASRVGQGAVEAFF.

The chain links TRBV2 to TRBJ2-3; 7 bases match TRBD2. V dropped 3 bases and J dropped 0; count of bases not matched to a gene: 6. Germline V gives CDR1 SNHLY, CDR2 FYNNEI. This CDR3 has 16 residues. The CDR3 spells CASSDTSAGSTDTQYF. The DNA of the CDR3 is TGTGCCAGCAGTGATACTTCAGCGGGAAGCACAGATACGCAGTATTTT.

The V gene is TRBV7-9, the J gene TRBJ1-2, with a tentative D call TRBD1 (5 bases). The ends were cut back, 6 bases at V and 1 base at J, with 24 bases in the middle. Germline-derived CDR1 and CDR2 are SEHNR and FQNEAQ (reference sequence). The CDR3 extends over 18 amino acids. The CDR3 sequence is CASSPLPAGMGFNYGYTF. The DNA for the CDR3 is TGTGCCAGCAGTCCCTTGCCCGCAGGGATGGGGTTTAACTATGGCTACACCTTC.

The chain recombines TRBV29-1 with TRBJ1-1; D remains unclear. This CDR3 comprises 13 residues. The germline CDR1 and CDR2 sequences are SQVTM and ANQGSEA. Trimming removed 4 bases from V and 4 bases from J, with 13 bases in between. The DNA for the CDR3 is TGCAGCGTTGCCAGTGGCCGGGGCACTGAAGCTTTCTTT. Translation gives CSVASGRGTEAFF.

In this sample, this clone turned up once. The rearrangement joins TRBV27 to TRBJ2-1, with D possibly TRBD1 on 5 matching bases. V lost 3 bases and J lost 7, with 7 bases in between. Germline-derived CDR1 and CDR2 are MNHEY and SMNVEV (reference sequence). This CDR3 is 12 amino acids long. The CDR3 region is CASSLSGNEQFF. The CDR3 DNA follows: TGTGCCAGCAGTTTGTCAGGGAATGAGCAGTTCTTC.

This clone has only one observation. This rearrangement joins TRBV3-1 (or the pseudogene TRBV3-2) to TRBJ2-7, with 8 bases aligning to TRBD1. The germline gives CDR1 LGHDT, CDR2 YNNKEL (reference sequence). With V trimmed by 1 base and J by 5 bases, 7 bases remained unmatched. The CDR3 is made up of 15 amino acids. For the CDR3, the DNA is TGTGCCAGCAGCCAAGCCGGACAGGGAGAGCACGAGCAGTACTTC. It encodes CASSQAGQGEHEQYF.

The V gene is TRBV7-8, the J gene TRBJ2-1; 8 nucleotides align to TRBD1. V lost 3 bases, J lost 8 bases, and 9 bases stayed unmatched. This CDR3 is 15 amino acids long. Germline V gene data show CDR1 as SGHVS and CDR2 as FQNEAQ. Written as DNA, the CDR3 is TGTGCCAGCAGCTTGCGGCAGGGGGCTTACGATGAGCAGTTCTTC. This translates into CASSLRQGAYDEQFF.

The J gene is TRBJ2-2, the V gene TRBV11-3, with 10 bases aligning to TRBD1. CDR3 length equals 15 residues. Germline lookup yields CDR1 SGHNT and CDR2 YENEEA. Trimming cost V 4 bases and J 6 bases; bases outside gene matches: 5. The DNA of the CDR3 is TGTGCCAGCAGCTCAGGGACAGGGGAGTCCGGGGAGCTGTTTTTT. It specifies CASSSGTGESGELFF.

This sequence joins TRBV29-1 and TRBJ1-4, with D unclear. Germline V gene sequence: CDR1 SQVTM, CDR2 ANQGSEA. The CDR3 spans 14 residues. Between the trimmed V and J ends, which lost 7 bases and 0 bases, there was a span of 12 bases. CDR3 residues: CSAQDGATNEKLFF. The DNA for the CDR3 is TGCAGCGCCCAAGACGGGGCAACTAATGAAAAACTGTTTTTT.

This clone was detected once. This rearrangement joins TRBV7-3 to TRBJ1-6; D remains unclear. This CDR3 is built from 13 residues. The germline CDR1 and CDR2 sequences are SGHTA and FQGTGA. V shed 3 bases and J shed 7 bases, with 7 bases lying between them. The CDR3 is CASSFGENSPLHF. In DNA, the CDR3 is TGTGCCAGCAGCTTCGGAGAGAATTCACCCCTCCACTTT. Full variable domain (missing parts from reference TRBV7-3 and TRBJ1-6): GAGVSQTPSNKVTEKGKYVELRCDPISGHTALYWYRQSLGQGPEFLIYFQGTGAADDSGLPNDRFFAVRPEGSVSTLKIQRTERGDSAVYLCASSFGENSPLHFGNGTRLTVT.

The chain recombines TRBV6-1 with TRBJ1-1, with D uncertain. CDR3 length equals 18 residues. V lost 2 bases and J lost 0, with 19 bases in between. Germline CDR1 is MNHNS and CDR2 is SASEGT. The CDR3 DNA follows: TGTGCCAGCAGTGAAAGGAGCGTCGTCAGTAAGATGAACACTGAAGCTTTCTTT. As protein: CASSERSVVSKMNTEAFF.

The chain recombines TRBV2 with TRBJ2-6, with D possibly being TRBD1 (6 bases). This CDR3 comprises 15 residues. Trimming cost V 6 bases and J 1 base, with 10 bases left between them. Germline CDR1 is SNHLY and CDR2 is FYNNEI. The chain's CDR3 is CASREQGSGANVLTF. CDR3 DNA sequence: TGTGCCAGCAGGGAACAGGGATCTGGGGCCAACGTCCTGACTTTC.

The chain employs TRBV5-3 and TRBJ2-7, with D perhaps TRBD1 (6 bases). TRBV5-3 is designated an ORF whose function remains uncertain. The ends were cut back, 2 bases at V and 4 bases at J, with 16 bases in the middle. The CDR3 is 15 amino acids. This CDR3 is CARSLEGGSPYEQYF. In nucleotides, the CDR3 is TGTGCCAGAAGCTTAGAAGGGGGTAGCCCTTACGAGCAGTACTTC.

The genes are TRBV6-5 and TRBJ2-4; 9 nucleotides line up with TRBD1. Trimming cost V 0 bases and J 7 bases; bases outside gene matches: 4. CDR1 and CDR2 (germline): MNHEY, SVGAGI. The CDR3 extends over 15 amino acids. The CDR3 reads CASSYSPGQGNIQYF. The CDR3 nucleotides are TGTGCCAGCAGTTACTCGCCGGGACAGGGTAACATTCAGTACTTC.

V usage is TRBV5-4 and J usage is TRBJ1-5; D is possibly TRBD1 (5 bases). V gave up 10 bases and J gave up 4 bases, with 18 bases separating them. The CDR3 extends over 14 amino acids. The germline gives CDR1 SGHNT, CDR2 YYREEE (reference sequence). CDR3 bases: TGTGCCCTAAGTCGAGGAGGGGATAATCAGCCCCAGCATTTT. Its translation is CALSRGGDNQPQHF.